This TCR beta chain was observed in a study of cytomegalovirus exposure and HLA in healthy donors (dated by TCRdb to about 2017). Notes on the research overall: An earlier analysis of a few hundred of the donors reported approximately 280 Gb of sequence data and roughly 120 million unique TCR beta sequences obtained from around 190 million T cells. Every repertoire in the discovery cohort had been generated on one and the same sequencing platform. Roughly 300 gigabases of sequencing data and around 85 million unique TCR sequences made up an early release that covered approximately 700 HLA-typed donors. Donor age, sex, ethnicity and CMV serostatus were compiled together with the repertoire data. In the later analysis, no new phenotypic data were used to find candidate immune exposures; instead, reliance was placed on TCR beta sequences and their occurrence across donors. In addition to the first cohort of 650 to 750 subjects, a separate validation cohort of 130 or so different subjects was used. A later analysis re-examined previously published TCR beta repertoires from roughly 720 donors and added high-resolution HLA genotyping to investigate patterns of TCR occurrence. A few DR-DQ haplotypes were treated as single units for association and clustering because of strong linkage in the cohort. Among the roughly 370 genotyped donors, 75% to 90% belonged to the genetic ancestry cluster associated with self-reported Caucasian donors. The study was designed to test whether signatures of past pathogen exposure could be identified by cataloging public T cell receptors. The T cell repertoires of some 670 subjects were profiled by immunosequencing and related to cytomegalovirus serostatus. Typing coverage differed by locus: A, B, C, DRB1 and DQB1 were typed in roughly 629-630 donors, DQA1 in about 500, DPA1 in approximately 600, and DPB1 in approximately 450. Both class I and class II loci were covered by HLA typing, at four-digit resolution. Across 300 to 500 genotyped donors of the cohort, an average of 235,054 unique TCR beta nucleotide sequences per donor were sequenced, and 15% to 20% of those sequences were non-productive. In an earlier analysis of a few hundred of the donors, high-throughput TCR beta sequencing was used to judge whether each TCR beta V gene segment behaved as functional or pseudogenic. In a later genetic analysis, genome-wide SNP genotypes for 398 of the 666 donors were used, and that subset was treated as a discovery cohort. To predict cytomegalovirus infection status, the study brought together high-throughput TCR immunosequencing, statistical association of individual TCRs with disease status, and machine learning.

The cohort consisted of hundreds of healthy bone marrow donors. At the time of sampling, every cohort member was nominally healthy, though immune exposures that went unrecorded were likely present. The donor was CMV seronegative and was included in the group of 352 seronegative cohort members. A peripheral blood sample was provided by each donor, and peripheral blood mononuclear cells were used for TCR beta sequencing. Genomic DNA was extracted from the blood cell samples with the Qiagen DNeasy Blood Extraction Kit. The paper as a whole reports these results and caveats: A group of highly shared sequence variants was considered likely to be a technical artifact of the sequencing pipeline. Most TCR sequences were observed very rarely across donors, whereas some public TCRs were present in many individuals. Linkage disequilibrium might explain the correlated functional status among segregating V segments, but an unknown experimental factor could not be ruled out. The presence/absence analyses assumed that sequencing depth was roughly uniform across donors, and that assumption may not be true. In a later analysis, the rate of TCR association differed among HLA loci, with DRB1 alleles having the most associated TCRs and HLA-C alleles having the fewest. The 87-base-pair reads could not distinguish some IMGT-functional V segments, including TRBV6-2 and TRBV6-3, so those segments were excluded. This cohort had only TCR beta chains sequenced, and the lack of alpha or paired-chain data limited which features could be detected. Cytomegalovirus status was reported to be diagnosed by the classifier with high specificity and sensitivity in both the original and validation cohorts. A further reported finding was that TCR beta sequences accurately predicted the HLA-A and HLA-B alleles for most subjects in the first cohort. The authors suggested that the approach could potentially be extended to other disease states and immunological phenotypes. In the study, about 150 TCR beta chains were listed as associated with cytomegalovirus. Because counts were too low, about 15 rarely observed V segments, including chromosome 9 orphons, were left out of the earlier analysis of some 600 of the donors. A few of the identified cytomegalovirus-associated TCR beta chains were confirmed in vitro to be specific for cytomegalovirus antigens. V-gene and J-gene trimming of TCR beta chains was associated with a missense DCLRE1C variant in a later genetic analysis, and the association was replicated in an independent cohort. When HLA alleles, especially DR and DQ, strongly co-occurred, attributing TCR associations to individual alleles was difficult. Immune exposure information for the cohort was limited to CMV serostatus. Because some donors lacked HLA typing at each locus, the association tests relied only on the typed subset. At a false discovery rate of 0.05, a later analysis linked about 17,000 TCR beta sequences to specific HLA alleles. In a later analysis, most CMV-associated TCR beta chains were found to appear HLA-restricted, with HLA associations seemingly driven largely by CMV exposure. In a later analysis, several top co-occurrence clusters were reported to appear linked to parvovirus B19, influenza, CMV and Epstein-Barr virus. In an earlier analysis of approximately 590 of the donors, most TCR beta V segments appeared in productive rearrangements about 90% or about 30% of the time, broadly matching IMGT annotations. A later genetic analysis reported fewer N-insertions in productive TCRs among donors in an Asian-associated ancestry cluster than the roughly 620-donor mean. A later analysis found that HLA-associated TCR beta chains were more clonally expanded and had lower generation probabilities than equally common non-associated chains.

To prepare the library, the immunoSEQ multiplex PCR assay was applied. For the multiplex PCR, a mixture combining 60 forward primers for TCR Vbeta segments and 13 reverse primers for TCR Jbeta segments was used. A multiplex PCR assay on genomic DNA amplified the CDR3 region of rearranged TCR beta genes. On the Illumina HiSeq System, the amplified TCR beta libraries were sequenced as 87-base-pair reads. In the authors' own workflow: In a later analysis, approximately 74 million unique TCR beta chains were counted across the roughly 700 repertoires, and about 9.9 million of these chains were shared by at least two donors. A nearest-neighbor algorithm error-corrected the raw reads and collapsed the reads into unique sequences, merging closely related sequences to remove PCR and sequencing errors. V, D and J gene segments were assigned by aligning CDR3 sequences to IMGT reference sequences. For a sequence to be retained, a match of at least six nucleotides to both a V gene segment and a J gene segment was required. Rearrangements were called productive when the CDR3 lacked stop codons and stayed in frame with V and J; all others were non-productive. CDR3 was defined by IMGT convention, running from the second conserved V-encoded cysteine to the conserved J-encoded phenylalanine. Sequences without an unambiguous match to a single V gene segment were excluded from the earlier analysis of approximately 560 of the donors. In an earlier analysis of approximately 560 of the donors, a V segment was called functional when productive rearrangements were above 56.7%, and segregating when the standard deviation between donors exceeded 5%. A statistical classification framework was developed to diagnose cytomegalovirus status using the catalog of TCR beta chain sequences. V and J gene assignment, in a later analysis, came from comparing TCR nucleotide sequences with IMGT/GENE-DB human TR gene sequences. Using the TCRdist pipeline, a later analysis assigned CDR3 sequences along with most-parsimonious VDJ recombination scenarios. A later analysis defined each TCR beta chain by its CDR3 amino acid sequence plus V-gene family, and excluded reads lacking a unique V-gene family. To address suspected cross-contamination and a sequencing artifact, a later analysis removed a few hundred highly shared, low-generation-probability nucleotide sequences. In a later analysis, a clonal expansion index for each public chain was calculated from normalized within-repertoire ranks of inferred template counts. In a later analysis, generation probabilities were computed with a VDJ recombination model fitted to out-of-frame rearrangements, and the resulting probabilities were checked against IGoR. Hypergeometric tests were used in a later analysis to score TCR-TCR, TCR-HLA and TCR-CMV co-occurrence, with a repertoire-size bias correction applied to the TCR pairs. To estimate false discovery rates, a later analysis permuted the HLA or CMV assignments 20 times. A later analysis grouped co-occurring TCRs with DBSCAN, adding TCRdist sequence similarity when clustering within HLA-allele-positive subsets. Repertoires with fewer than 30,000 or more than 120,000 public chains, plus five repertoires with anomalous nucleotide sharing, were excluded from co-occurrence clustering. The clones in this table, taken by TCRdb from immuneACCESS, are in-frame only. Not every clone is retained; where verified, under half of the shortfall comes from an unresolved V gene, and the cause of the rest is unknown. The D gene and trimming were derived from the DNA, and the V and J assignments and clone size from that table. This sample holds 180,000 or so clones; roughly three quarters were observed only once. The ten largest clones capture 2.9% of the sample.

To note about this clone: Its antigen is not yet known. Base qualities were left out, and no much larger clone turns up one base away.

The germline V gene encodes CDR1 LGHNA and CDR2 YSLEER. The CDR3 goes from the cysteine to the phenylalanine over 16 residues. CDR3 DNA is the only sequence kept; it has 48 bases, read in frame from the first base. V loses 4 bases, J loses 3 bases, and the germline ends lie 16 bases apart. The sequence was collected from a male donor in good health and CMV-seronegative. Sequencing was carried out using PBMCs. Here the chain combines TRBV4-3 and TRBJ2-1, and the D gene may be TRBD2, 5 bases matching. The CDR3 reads CASSPKRVDRYNEQFF. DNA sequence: TGCGCCAGCAGCCCCAAGAGGGTCGACCGCTACAATGAGCAGTTCTTC.